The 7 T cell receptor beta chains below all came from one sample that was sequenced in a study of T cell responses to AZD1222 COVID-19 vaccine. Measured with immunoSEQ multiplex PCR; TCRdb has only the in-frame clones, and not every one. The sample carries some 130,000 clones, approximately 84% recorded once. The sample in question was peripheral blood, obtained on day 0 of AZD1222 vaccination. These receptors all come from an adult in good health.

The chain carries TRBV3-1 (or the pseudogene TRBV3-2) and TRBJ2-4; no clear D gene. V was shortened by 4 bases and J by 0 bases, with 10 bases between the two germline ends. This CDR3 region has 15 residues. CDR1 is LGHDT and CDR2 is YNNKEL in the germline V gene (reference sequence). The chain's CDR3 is CASSPGLLAKNIQYF. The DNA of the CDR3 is TGTGCCAGCAGCCCCGGCCTACTAGCCAAAAACATTCAGTACTTC.

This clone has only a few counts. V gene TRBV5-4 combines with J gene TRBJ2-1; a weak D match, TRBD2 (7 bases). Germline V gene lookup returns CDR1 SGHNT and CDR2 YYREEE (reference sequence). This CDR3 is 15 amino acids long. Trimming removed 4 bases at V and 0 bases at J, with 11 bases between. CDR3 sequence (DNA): TGTGCCAGCAGCGGGGGCGGGAGCTCCTACAATGAGCAGTTCTTC. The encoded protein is CASSGGGSSYNEQFF.

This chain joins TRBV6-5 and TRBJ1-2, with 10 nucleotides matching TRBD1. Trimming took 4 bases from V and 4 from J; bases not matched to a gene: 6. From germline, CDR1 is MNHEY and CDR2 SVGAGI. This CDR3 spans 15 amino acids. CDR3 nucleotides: TGTGCCAGCAGTTCCGGACAGGGGGGAGTCTATGGCTACACCTTC. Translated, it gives CASSSGQGGVYGYTF.

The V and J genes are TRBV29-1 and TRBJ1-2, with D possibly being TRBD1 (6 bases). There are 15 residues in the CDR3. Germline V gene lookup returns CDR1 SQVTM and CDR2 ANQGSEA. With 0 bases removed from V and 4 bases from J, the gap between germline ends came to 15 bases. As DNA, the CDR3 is TGCAGCGTTGAAGATCTTGGACAGAACTTCTATGGCTACACCTTC. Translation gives CSVEDLGQNFYGYTF.

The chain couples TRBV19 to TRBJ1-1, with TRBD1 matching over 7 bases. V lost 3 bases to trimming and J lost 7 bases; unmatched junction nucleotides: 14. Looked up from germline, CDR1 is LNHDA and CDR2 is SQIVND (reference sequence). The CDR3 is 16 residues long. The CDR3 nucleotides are TGTGCCAGTAGTATCGCCCCTGGACAGGCTTACAGTGAAGCTTTCTTT. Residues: CASSIAPGQAYSEAFF.

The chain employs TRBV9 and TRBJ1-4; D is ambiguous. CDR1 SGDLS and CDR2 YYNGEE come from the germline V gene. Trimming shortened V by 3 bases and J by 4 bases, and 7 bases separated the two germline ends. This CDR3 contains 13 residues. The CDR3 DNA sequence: TGTGCCAGCAGCGGGGGAGGTAATGAAAAACTGTTTTTT. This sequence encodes CASSGGGNEKLFF.

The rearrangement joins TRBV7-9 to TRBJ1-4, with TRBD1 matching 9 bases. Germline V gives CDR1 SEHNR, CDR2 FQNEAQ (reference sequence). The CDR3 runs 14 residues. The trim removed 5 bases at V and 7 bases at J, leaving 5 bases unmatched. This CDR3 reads CASSPQGAGEKLFF. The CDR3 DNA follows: TGTGCCAGCAGCCCACAGGGGGCGGGTGAAAAACTGTTTTTT. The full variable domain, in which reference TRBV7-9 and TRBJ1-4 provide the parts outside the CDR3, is DTGVSQNPRHKITKRGQNVTFRCDPISEHNRLYWYRQTLGQGPEFLTYFQNEAQLEKSRLLSDRFSAERPKGSFSTLEIQRTEQGDSAMYLCASSPQGAGEKLFFGSGTQLSVL.